The 20 T cell receptor beta chains reported below all come from one sample, sequenced in a study of graft-versus-host responses after intestinal transplantation. No antigen is known for these receptors. Sequencing used immunoSEQ multiplex PCR; TCRdb keeps in-frame clones, though not all of them. The repertoire consists of about 130,000 clones, with over 90% occurring once and the leading ten covering roughly 0.2%. The sample here was unstimulated CD4+ T cells sorted from spleen or lymph node cells, taken before intestinal transplant. Receptor source: a human donor who received an intestinal transplant.

This chain uses TRBV7-2 with TRBJ1-5; 7 nucleotides line up with TRBD1. From germline, CDR1 is SGHTA and CDR2 FQGNSA. This CDR3 has 15 residues. With 4 bases clipped from V and 5 bases from J, the junction kept 8 bases outside the gene matches. The CDR3 region has the DNA TGTGCCAGCAGCTCCTTGACAGGGACGCATCAGCCCCAGCATTTT. This sequence encodes CASSSLTGTHQPQHF.

The chain employs TRBV7-2 and TRBJ1-5; D ambiguous. Between the trimmed V and J ends, which lost 6 bases and 2 bases, there was a span of 11 bases. The germline CDR1 and CDR2 sequences are SGHTA and FQGNSA. The length of the CDR3 is 14 residues. The CDR3 loop is CASSPFGGNQPQHF. The CDR3 DNA reads as TGTGCCAGCAGTCCCTTTGGAGGCAATCAGCCCCAGCATTTT.

This chain uses TRBV28 with TRBJ2-3, with D possibly matching TRBD1 (6 bases). The germline CDR1 and CDR2 sequences are MDHEN and SYDVKM. Trimming removed 5 bases from V and 2 bases from J, with 14 bases in between. The CDR3 length is 15 residues. The CDR3 nucleotides read TGTGCCAGCAGTATCCCGACAGGAGCCACAGATACGCAGTATTTT. This gives the protein CASSIPTGATDTQYF.

The chain combines TRBV16 with TRBJ1-2; no clear D. Germline V gene sequence: CDR1 KGHSY, CDR2 FQNENV. The CDR3 has 14 residues. Trimming removed 1 base from V and 3 bases from J, with 9 bases in between. CDR3 region: CASSQLGSDYGYTF. As DNA, the CDR3 is TGTGCCAGCAGCCAATTGGGATCGGACTATGGCTACACCTTC.

The chain recombines TRBV7-9 with TRBJ2-7; 7 bases match TRBD2. The junction had 6 bases not matched to a gene; V was cut back by 5 bases and J by 5 bases. Germline CDR1 SEHNR, CDR2 FQNEAQ (reference sequence). The CDR3 totals 13 residues. For the CDR3, the DNA is TGTGCCAGCAGCGACCGCGGGGGACACGAGCAGTACTTC. It encodes CASSDRGGHEQYF.

This sequence joins TRBV27 and TRBJ1-6; 7 bases line up with TRBD1. Germline V gives CDR1 MNHEY, CDR2 SMNVEV (reference sequence). V dropped 6 bases and J dropped 9; count of bases not matched to a gene: 11. The CDR3 consists of 15 residues. The CDR3 spells CASSRRGDGPSPLHF. The DNA of the CDR3 is TGTGCCAGCAGCCGCAGGGGGGATGGGCCTTCACCCCTCCACTTT.

V and J are TRBV6-1 and TRBJ2-1; no firm D call. CDR3 length equals 12 residues. With 0 bases removed from V and 12 bases from J, the gap between germline ends came to 9 bases. The V gene's germline CDR1 is MNHNS and CDR2 SASEGT. In nucleotides, the CDR3 is TGTGCCAGCAGTGAAGCGCTTGTATTGCAGTTCTTC. It specifies CASSEALVLQFF.

This clone was picked up a small number of times. The V gene is TRBV28, the J gene TRBJ2-3, with 8 nucleotides matching TRBD2. The CDR3 has 14 amino acids. V lost 8 bases, J lost 3 bases, and 7 bases stayed unmatched. Germline V lookup: CDR1 MDHEN, CDR2 SYDVKM. This CDR3 reads CASHRGGRTDTQYF. CDR3 nucleotides: TGTGCCAGCCATCGAGGCGGGAGGACAGATACGCAGTATTTT. Based on the CDR3 plus reference TRBV28 and TRBJ2-3, the full variable domain is DVKVTQSSRYLVKRTGEKVFLECVQDMDHENMFWYRQDPGLGLRLIYFSYDVKMKEKGDIPEGYSVSREKKERFSLILESASTNQTSMYLCASHRGGRTDTQYFGPGTRLTVL.

J is TRBJ1-5 and V is TRBV28; the match to TRBD1 covers 7 bases. Germline trimming cut 4 bases from V and 2 bases from J; bases unmatched to any gene: 8. Per the germline V gene, CDR1 is MDHEN and CDR2 is SYDVKM. The length of the CDR3 is 16 residues. The CDR3 loop is CASSSDRARRNQPQHF. Written as DNA, the CDR3 is TGTGCCAGCAGTTCTGACAGGGCACGACGCAATCAGCCCCAGCATTTT.

This sequence joins TRBV10-3 and TRBJ2-7; D is unclear. CDR1 ENHRY and CDR2 SYGVKD come from the germline V gene. The CDR3 has 12 residues. V lost 8 bases and J 0 bases, leaving 8 bases between the germline ends. DNA of the CDR3: TGTGCCATCGGGTGGGGCTCCTACGAGCAGTACTTC. Encoded protein: CAIGWGSYEQYF.

The chain has TRBV5-4 and TRBJ1-3; D is ambiguous. V was cut by 1 base and J by 0 bases, with 8 bases left in between. This CDR3 contains 15 residues. Germline V gene sequence: CDR1 SGHNT, CDR2 YYREEE (reference sequence). The CDR3 here is CASSLISSSGNTIYF. The CDR3 DNA reads as TGTGCCAGCAGCTTGATTTCGTCCTCTGGAAACACCATATATTTT.

The rearrangement links TRBV30 to TRBJ2-2; D remains ambiguous. The germline V gene encodes CDR1 GTSNPN and CDR2 SVGIG (reference sequence). CDR3 length: 12 amino acids. Trimming left V 4 bases short and J 6 bases short, with 9 bases between. CDR3 region: CAWTPLAGELFF. Written as DNA, the CDR3 is TGTGCCTGGACCCCCCTTGCCGGGGAGCTGTTTTTT.

The V and J genes are TRBV4-1 and TRBJ2-7, with 7 bases fitting TRBD1. V trimming: 4 bases; J trimming: 0 bases; junction bases outside the gene matches: 9. This CDR3 is built from 16 residues. Germline V gives CDR1 MGHRA, CDR2 YSYEKL. The CDR3: CASSPTLDRSSYEQYF. The DNA of the CDR3 is TGCGCCAGCAGCCCTACCCTGGACAGGAGCTCCTACGAGCAGTACTTC.

Concerning this clone: One end of the junction varies from germline; a read error may be responsible. The chain combines TRBV7-8 with TRBJ2-7; 9 positions agree with TRBD2. CDR1 and CDR2 (germline): SGHVS, FQNEAQ. The CDR3 is made up of 15 amino acids. As DNA, the CDR3 is TGTGCCAGCAGGTTAGCGGGAGCTATCTCCTACGAGCAGTACTTC. Protein: CASRLAGAISYEQYF.

The chain employs TRBV6-1 and TRBJ2-7; D tentatively fits TRBD1 or TRBD2 (7 bases each). Germline V gene lookup returns CDR1 MNHNS and CDR2 SASEGT. The CDR3 has 15 amino acids. Trimming pared 2 bases from V and 4 bases from J, leaving 15 bases between. CDR3 residues: CASSEQGGAVYEQYF. CDR3 DNA sequence: TGTGCCAGCAGTGAACAGGGGGGGGCCGTTTACGAGCAGTACTTC.

This chain joins TRBV9 and TRBJ2-1; no clear D gene. The CDR3 sequence is 13 residues long. The germline gives CDR1 SGDLS, CDR2 YYNGEE. The germline V and J ends were trimmed by 4 bases and 0 bases, with 5 bases remaining between them. The CDR3 nucleotides are TGTGCCAGCAGCACGAGCTCCTACAATGAGCAGTTCTTC. It yields the protein CASSTSSYNEQFF.

Concerning this clone itself: The same CDR3 can be traced to other DNA sequences in this sample. The CDR3 sequence is CASSLSSYEQYF. For the CDR3, the DNA is TGTGCCAGCAGCCTGAGCTCCTACGAGCAGTACTTC. This chain links TRBV7-2 with TRBJ2-7; D uncertain. Trimming pared 5 bases from V and 0 bases from J, leaving 5 bases between. The CDR3 totals 12 residues. Germline assignment: CDR1 SGHTA and CDR2 FQGNSA.

This chain uses TRBV19 with TRBJ1-2; TRBD1 is a possible D gene (6 bases). Germline CDR1 reads LNHDA; CDR2 reads SQIVND (reference sequence). Trimming shortened V by 6 bases and J by 2 bases, and 13 bases separated the two germline ends. The CDR3 loop spans 14 amino acids. The CDR3 DNA follows: TGTGCCAGTAGGCTCGACAGGTTCAACTATGGCTACACCTTC. It codes for CASRLDRFNYGYTF.

This rearrangement joins TRBV19 to TRBJ2-5, with 10 bases fitting TRBD2. The V gene end was trimmed by 4 bases and the J gene end by 5 bases; junction bases not matched to a gene: 1. Germline lookup yields CDR1 LNHDA and CDR2 SQIVND (reference sequence). The CDR3 spans 13 residues. As DNA, the CDR3 is TGTGCCAGTAGTAAGGGACTAGCGGAGACCCAGTACTTC. Protein sequence: CASSKGLAETQYF.

The chain carries TRBV5-1 and TRBJ1-4; a weak D match, TRBD1 (6 bases). This CDR3 spans 15 amino acids. V was shortened by 1 base and J by 6 bases, with 13 bases between the two germline ends. CDR1 is SGHRS, CDR2 YFSETQ, per germline. The CDR3 nucleotides read TGCGCCAGCAGCTTGTTACCGGGGGCTGATGAAAAACTGTTTTTT. It encodes CASSLLPGADEKLFF.